Included here is one T cell receptor (beta chain) sequence, with context. The clone's antigen remains unknown. Base qualities were left out, and no much larger clone turns up one base away. Each collaborating institution followed its own protocols to collect whole blood in K2EDTA tubes. For TCRbeta analysis, collaborators shipped samples in one of three forms: frozen whole blood, isolated PBMCs, or DNA extracted from either of those sample types. TCRbeta CDR3 regions were amplified from genomic DNA using the immunoSEQ Assay, a bias-controlled multiplex PCR. On the study's bioinformatics: Within the assay, amplification of reference gene primers was used to estimate how many nucleated cells each sample contained. To quantify the absolute abundance of each unique TCRbeta CDR3 rearrangement, sequence reads were collapsed and filtered. For each sample, productive Simpson clonality was calculated as the square root of Simpson's diversity index over productive rearrangements. The immuneACCESS repertoire file appears here via TCRdb, limited to in-frame rearrangements. These files lack a portion of the clones; in checked studies, under half of the deficit traces to unresolved V genes, and the cause of the others is not known. V and J calls and clone size follow that table, whereas D and trimming were derived from the DNA. Counted in this sample were about 280,000 clones; around 90% of them appeared once. The ten largest account for about 8.5% of the sample.

The data were taken from a study of blood T cell repertoires in COVID-19 (dated by TCRdb to 2019 to 2021). About the full investigation: Samples covering the acute and convalescent phases of COVID-19 were provided by collaborators in the United States, Italy and Spain. The material from the prospective study consisted of cDNA or gDNA derived from T cells, B-cell-depleted T cells, or PBMCs. The dataset comprised deeply sampled blood TCRbeta repertoires from subjects exposed to, actively infected with, or recovered from COVID-19. The repertoires were released in a freely available public database meant as a resource for research on the immune response to SARS-CoV-2. The samples were drawn from two sources: the first 160 participants of the ongoing ImmuneRACE study, and 950 to 1,500 subjects contributed by 6 global collaborators. Sample metadata almost always included a de-identified subject ID, COVID-19 status, age in years and sex. HLA class I and class II types, where available, came from metadata supplied by the sample provider rather than from assay-based typing. Paper-wide results and their limitations: How much clinical and demographic metadata was included differed by source and by participant, and the metadata was provided uncurated.

Sequencing was carried out using peripheral blood. This receptor was taken from a man between 18 and 35 years old with active or convalescent COVID-19.

The CDR3 protein sequence reads: CASSFRIIGNTIYF. At the DNA level, the sequence is TGTGCCAGCAGCTTCAGAATAATCGGAAACACCATATATTTT. The sequence links TRBV5-8 to TRBJ1-3; the D gene cannot be named for sure. The trim is 2 bases for V and 4 bases for J, with a gap of 10 bases between the germline ends. Counted from cysteine to phenylalanine, this CDR3 has 14 amino acids. Only CDR3 DNA is held: 42 bases, read in frame from base 1. The germline V gene provides CDR1 SGHTS and CDR2 YDEGEE.